A selection of T cell receptor beta chains follows, all from one sample in a study of blood T cell repertoires in COVID-19. Sequencing used immunoSEQ multiplex PCR; TCRdb keeps in-frame clones, though not all of them. The profile shows 70,000 or so clones, around 79% of them singletons. Sequencing used peripheral blood. The receptor source for this set is a man aged 55-75 years with acute or convalescent COVID-19. Both conserved end residues are part of each CDR3. Fields, in order: CDR3 DNA, CDR3 protein, J gene, D gene, V gene, clone size. A D gene is named only where the DNA matches it firmly. Some rows have no size entry. The others give once, few or many, or a class for an expanded clone.

CDR3 DNA: TGCGCCAGCAGCTCAGGACAGACTATCACAGATACGCAGTATTTT
CDR3 protein: CASSSGQTITDTQYF
J gene: TRBJ2-3
D gene: -
V gene: TRBV5-1
clone size: -

CDR3 DNA: TGTGCCAGCAGTTTGGGGCTAAGCACTGAAGCTTTCTTT
CDR3 protein: CASSLGLSTEAFF
J gene: TRBJ1-1
D gene: -
V gene: TRBV12-3/TRBV12-4
clone size: few

CDR3 DNA: TGTGCCAGCTCACGGGCGGCGCAAGGGGACGAGCAGTACTTC
CDR3 protein: CASSRAAQGDEQYF
J gene: TRBJ2-7
D gene: -
V gene: TRBV18
clone size: -

CDR3 DNA: TGTGCCACCAGCATAGACGGGACATCGAGGGGCTACACCTTC
CDR3 protein: CATSIDGTSRGYTF
J gene: TRBJ1-2
D gene: -
V gene: TRBV15
clone size: -

CDR3 DNA: TGTGCCAGCAGTTACTCACAGGGTGTCTACGAGCAGTACTTC
CDR3 protein: CASSYSQGVYEQYF
J gene: TRBJ2-7
D gene: -
V gene: TRBV6-5
clone size: few

CDR3 DNA: TGTGCCAGCAGCCTACAGGGGTTCAGGGACGAGCAGTACTTC
CDR3 protein: CASSLQGFRDEQYF
J gene: TRBJ2-7
D gene: TRBD1
V gene: TRBV6-5
clone size: few

CDR3 DNA: TGTGCCAGCAGCTTAGCCAGTCCCAGGGCCACTGAAGCTTTCTTT
CDR3 protein: CASSLASPRATEAFF
J gene: TRBJ1-1
D gene: -
V gene: TRBV7-2
clone size: -

CDR3 DNA: TGCGCCAGCAGCCAAGAGGGGGGTAGCTCCTACGAGCAGTACTTC
CDR3 protein: CASSQEGGSSYEQYF
J gene: TRBJ2-7
D gene: -
V gene: TRBV4-3
clone size: -

CDR3 DNA: TGTGCCAGCAGTCTGCAGCGGGGACTGCAGTTCTTC
CDR3 protein: CASSLQRGLQFF
J gene: TRBJ2-1
D gene: TRBD2
V gene: TRBV27
clone size: -

CDR3 DNA: TGTGCCAGCAGCCAATATCAGGGTTCTACTGAAGCTTTCTTT
CDR3 protein: CASSQYQGSTEAFF
J gene: TRBJ1-1
D gene: -
V gene: TRBV14
clone size: -

CDR3 DNA: TGTGCCAGCGGTGGACAATACTACGAGCAGTACTTC
CDR3 protein: CASGGQYYEQYF
J gene: TRBJ2-7
D gene: -
V gene: TRBV13
clone size: -

CDR3 DNA: TGCGCCAGCAGTGAGGGGCCACTCAATGAAAAACTGTTTTTT
CDR3 protein: CASSEGPLNEKLFF
J gene: TRBJ1-4
D gene: -
V gene: TRBV10-1
clone size: -

CDR3 DNA: TGCGCCAGCAGCCAACCAGCCCAGACGCGGGAAAAACTGTTTTTT
CDR3 protein: CASSQPAQTREKLFF
J gene: TRBJ1-4
D gene: -
V gene: TRBV4-1
clone size: -